The text below deals with one T cell receptor (beta chain). This clonotype was seen at least ten times. This receptor's antigen is unknown. Base qualities are not provided; no much larger clone lies one nucleotide away. Moderately to severely active disease, a Clinical Activity Score of at least 3, a NOSPECS grade of at least 4, and a duration under 3 months were present in ophthalmopathy patients. Exclusion was applied to patients with uncontrolled infections, other autoimmune diseases, pregnancy or lactation. Diagnoses were established on the basis of clinical symptoms, serum thyroxine and TRAb, thyroid ultrasound, and orbital computed tomography. PBMCs were separated from roughly 9.3 ml of fresh peripheral blood using Ficoll-Paque density gradient centrifugation. Total RNA was extracted using Trizol reagent, and RNA quality was assessed on an Agilent 2100 Bioanalyzer. This specimen comes from a study of T cells in Graves' hyperthyroidism and ophthalmopathy (dated by TCRdb to 2018 to 2020). The study in broad terms: Peripheral blood was collected at initial diagnosis, before any treatment. A discovery cohort of around 98 patients, roughly 45 with Graves' ophthalmopathy and approximately 55 with stable Graves' hyperthyroidism, was used to find distinguishing TCR V-J signatures. Prospective prediction of ophthalmopathy was tested in an independent validation cohort consisting of 18 to 20 hyperthyroidism patients and approximately 16 patients who later progressed to ophthalmopathy. For training and testing, the roughly 100 patients in the discovery cohort were randomly divided in a 7:3 ratio. In over five Graves' hyperthyroidism patients, the study also compared T-cell repertoires from thyroid tissue with T-cell repertoires from blood. After sampling, hyperthyroidism patients received methimazole starting at 30 mg daily, and ophthalmopathy patients received high-dose intravenous methylprednisolone. According to the paper, TCR Vbeta CDR3 sequencing was carried out on approximately 140 peripheral blood samples, which came from approximately 41 ophthalmopathy, 75 or so hyperthyroidism and roughly 17 progressor patients.

The TCR beta CDR3 regions were amplified from the RNA transcripts. The TCR CDR3 was subjected to a first round of RT-PCR using the HTBI primer set and the Qiagen OneStep RT-PCR kit. Libraries were constructed in a second round of multiplex PCR, after which size selection and purification were carried out. The libraries were sequenced on an Illumina HiSeq2000 using paired-end 100 bp reads. The study's own analysis went as follows. SOAPnuke was used to process the raw data, throwing out any read that contained adapters or uncalled bases, had a mean Phred below 15, or lacked an exact constant-primer or identifier match. High-quality paired reads were merged with COPE v1.2.5, and unique nucleotide sequences were defined as clonotypes. Clonotypes were aligned to IMGT TRBV, TRBD and TRBJ reference segments using MiTCR v1.1. Analysis was restricted to V-J combinations with a frequency above 0.0001, which covered approximately 99% of repertoires. A TCS score was defined as the ratio of F50 (clonal expansion) to E x V (chaos), with BLOSUM62-based TCRdist applied between CDR3 peptides within each V-J. Welch's t-statistics and random forest reduced fewer than 600 V-J features to about 12, which were used in a naive Bayes classifier (R e1071). In TCRdb, the public reads were trimmed at Q25 with fastp and aligned with MiXCR, with productive beta chains retained. CDR3 protein duplicates are merged, each entry listing the most common genes and DNA. These V and J calls derive from TCRdb rather than the authors' analysis. In this sample the table shows approximately 300,000 distinct CDR3 sequences, over 15% of which occur a single time. The ten largest clones represent less than 70% of the sample.

The germline ends are 10 bases apart after V is trimmed by 2 bases and J by 5 bases. CDR1 and CDR2 are drawn from the germline V gene: SGHRS, YFSETQ. From the cysteine through the phenylalanine, the CDR3 covers 14 amino acids. Just CDR3 DNA is preserved here, 42 bases in frame from base 1. Study-wide conclusions, independent of this receptor: Sample size was not statistically predetermined, and blinding of investigators to group allocation was not performed. During validation, the model predicted progression to ophthalmopathy a median of roughly six months ahead of onset, with almost 71% sensitivity and 72% to 80% specificity. Most expanded thyroid clonotypes (frequency above 0.001) were also detected in blood, suggesting blood repertoires may reflect thyroid immune responses. A 13 V-J signature model separated ophthalmopathy from stable hyperthyroidism, with over 85% sensitivity and around 84% specificity in cross-validation and 80%/75% in testing.

The origin of this receptor is a woman aged 55 to 70 with Graves' ophthalmopathy. The chain employs TRBV5-1 and TRBJ1-4, with no confidently assigned D gene. Sequencing was done on a sample of blood. The bases read TGCGCCAGCAGCTTTGCCGGGTCCAATGAAAAACTGTTTTTT. It translates to CASSFAGSNEKLFF.